A single sample gave rise to the 25 T cell receptor beta chains below, sequenced in a study of Graves' ophthalmopathy and Graves' hyperthyroidism. Amplification from RNA transcripts yielded the TCR beta CDR3 regions. The first round was an RT-PCR with HTBI primers, and the second round was a multiplex PCR. TCRdb re-derived calls from the multiplex PCR reads in MiXCR, one entry per CDR3 protein. The sample includes 650,000 to 900,000 distinct CDR3 sequences, roughly two fifths of them seen just once. The specimen was peripheral blood. The receptor source for this set is an adult man with Graves' ophthalmopathy.

This clonotype has at least ten counts. V and J are TRBV7-8 and TRBJ1-5; D is possibly TRBD1 (6 bases). The germline CDR1 and CDR2 sequences are SGHVS and FQNEAQ. The CDR3 is 16 amino acids. Trimming pared 5 bases from V and 3 bases from J, leaving 17 bases between. The chain's CDR3 is CASSPVGQGSNQPQHF. In DNA, the CDR3 is TGTGCCAGCAGCCCCGTCGGGCAGGGGTCCAATCAGCCCCAGCATTTT.

This rearrangement joins TRBV20-1 to TRBJ1-2, with 7 bases lining up with TRBD1. This CDR3 comprises 16 residues. Trimming took 0 bases from V and 2 from J; bases not matched to a gene: 9. Germline-derived CDR1 and CDR2 are DFQATT and SNEGSKA (reference sequence). CDR3 bases: TGCAGTGCTAGAGATATTAGGGGGCCGGTAAACTATGGCTACACCTTC. Protein product: CSARDIRGPVNYGYTF.

This clonotype has just one count. The rearrangement joins TRBV9 to TRBJ2-5; D tentatively fits TRBD1 or TRBD2 (7 bases each). The ends were cut back, 4 bases at V and 1 base at J, with 17 bases in the middle. Germline CDR1 SGDLS, CDR2 YYNGEE. The CDR3 loop spans 16 amino acids. The CDR3 bases are TGTGCCAGCAGCCAAGGTCCAGGGGGGGGCCAAGAGACCCAGTACTTC. It yields the protein CASSQGPGGGQETQYF.

The chain employs TRBV6-2 or TRBV6-3 and TRBJ1-2; the match to TRBD1 covers 9 bases. In germline, CDR1 is MNHEY, CDR2 SVGEGT. Germline trimming cut 2 bases from V and 5 bases from J; bases unmatched to any gene: 3. The CDR3 runs 14 residues. As DNA, the CDR3 is TGTGCCAGCAGTTACGGGGGGACAGGGTATGGCTACACCTTC. Translated, it gives CASSYGGTGYGYTF.

The chain uses TRBV10-3 and TRBJ2-2; 14 bases line up with TRBD2. The length of the CDR3 is 20 residues. The V segment lost 2 bases and the J segment 1 base; nucleotides outside the gene matches: 9. The germline gives CDR1 ENHRY, CDR2 SYGVKD. CDR3 DNA: TGTGCCATCAGTGAGCACACCACGGGACTAGCGGGGGTGAACACCGGGGAGCTGTTTTTT. Its protein is CAISEHTTGLAGVNTGELFF.

The chain has TRBV20-1 and TRBJ2-5; D call uncertain. Germline lookup yields CDR1 DFQATT and CDR2 SNEGSKA (reference sequence). Trimming took 0 bases from V and 1 from J, leaving 6 bases between them. This CDR3 is built from 13 residues. CDR3 coding DNA: TGCAGTGCTAGAGATTTTAGCCAAGAGACCCAGTACTTC. Its translation: CSARDFSQETQYF.

This clonotype has a count of ten or more. J is TRBJ1-6 and V is TRBV6-5; D ambiguous. Deletions cut 0 bases from V and 8 bases from J, with 8 bases between. This CDR3 contains 14 residues. Germline V gene lookup returns CDR1 MNHEY and CDR2 SVGAGI. The CDR3 sequence is CASSYSNAYSPLHF. In DNA, the CDR3 is TGTGCCAGCAGTTACTCGAACGCATATTCACCCCTCCACTTT.

This clonotype came up a few times. This chain connects TRBV19 to TRBJ1-5; tentative D call: TRBD1 (5 bases). V lost 1 base to trimming and J lost 6 bases, with 16 bases between them. From germline, CDR1 is LNHDA and CDR2 SQIVND (reference sequence). The CDR3 contains 16 residues. The CDR3 spells CASSIVGRDSTQPQHF. The CDR3 nucleotides read TGTGCCAGTAGTATAGTAGGCAGGGATTCCACTCAGCCCCAGCATTTT.

The V gene is TRBV12-3 or TRBV12-4, the J gene TRBJ1-2; the match to TRBD1 covers 7 bases. Trimming took 6 bases from V and 8 from J; bases not matched to a gene: 9. The CDR3 runs 13 residues. The CDR3 spells CASRSRTGGGYTF. DNA for the CDR3: TGTGCCAGCAGGTCAAGGACAGGAGGAGGCTACACCTTC.

This clonotype was counted many times. V and J are TRBV29-1 and TRBJ2-7; 9 bases are shared with TRBD1. Germline-derived CDR1 and CDR2 are SQVTM and ANQGSEA. CDR3 length equals 13 residues. V was pared by 3 bases and J by 3 bases, with 3 bases of the junction left unmatched. CDR3 region: CSVEKGQGYEQYF. CDR3 DNA: TGCAGCGTTGAGAAGGGACAGGGCTACGAGCAGTACTTC.

This clonotype was detected ten times or more. This chain uses TRBV14 with TRBJ1-6; a possible D gene is TRBD1 (6 bases). Germline V gene sequence: CDR1 SGHDN, CDR2 FVKESK. CDR3 length: 17 amino acids. V lost 1 base, J lost 10 bases, and 20 bases lay in between. CDR3 nucleotides: TGTGCCAGCAGCCAAGTTCAGCAGGGGAGTAGGAGATCACCCCTCCACTTT. It specifies CASSQVQQGSRRSPLHF.

This clonotype was found many times. The genes are TRBV12-3 or TRBV12-4 and TRBJ2-5; 7 positions match TRBD1. The CDR3 has 13 residues. After removal of 6 bases from V and 3 bases from J, the junction contained 4 bases not matched to a gene. The CDR3 loop reads CASSSGQEETQYF. The DNA of the CDR3 is TGTGCCAGCAGCTCCGGACAGGAAGAGACCCAGTACTTC.

Many counts were recorded for this clonotype. The chain couples TRBV10-3 to TRBJ1-2, with D possibly matching TRBD1 (6 bases). The V gene's germline CDR1 is ENHRY and CDR2 SYGVKD. The germline V and J ends were trimmed by 0 bases and 3 bases, with 23 bases remaining between them. CDR3 length: 19 residues. The CDR3 spells CAISESTHFIRQGYYGYTF. In DNA form, the CDR3 reads TGTGCCATCAGTGAGTCGACTCACTTTATACGGCAGGGGTACTATGGCTACACCTTC.

This clonotype was found once. The conserved closing phenylalanine or tryptophan is absent in this CDR3, likely reflecting a read error. This chain connects TRBV6-5 to TRBJ1-5; D gene uncertain. The length of the CDR3 is 13 residues. Between the trimmed V and J ends, which lost 5 bases and 3 bases, there was a span of 8 bases. Germline CDR1 MNHEY, CDR2 SVGAGI. In DNA form, the CDR3 reads TGTGCCAGCAGTGAACAGACCAATCAGCCCCAGCATTCT. Translation: CASSEQTNQPQHS.

This clonotype was recorded a few times. V is TRBV20-1 and J is TRBJ2-5; a weak D match, TRBD2 (5 bases). CDR1 is DFQATT, CDR2 SNEGSKA, per germline (reference sequence). Trimming left V 0 bases short and J 4 bases short, with 18 bases between. The CDR3 sequence is 16 residues long. The CDR3 DNA reads as TGCAGTGCTAGAGATGGTCAAGGAGGAATCGCAGAGACCCAGTACTTC. Amino acid sequence: CSARDGQGGIAETQYF.

As to this clonotype: A read error is possible here, since a much larger clone lies one base away. J is TRBJ1-2 and V is TRBV7-2; a weak D match, TRBD1 (5 bases). The CDR3 has 14 residues. Germline-derived CDR1 and CDR2 are SGHTA and FQGNSA. CDR3 protein: CVSSFSRGNYGYTF. The CDR3 DNA sequence: TGTGTCAGCAGCTTTAGTCGGGGGAACTATGGCTACACCTTC.

V usage is TRBV20-1 and J usage is TRBJ1-1, with TRBD1 matching over 8 bases. The CDR3 loop spans 16 amino acids. J was trimmed by 5 bases and V by 4 bases; bases with no gene match: 15. Germline-derived CDR1 and CDR2 are DFQATT and SNEGSKA (reference sequence). The CDR3 DNA reads as TGCAGTGCTATAGATTTTGGCAGGGGGCCGGGGACTGAAGCTTTCTTT. As protein: CSAIDFGRGPGTEAFF.

This chain links TRBV2 with TRBJ1-2; 9 nucleotides agree with TRBD1. CDR1 is SNHLY and CDR2 is FYNNEI in the germline V gene. This CDR3 is 14 amino acids long. V trimming: 4 bases; J trimming: 1 base; junction bases outside the gene matches: 1. CDR3 DNA sequence: TGTGCCAGCAGTGGACAGGGGGGTAACTATGGCTACACCTTC. Protein product: CASSGQGGNYGYTF. The full variable domain, completed using reference TRBV2 and TRBJ1-2, is EPEVTQTPSHQVTQMGQEVILRCVPISNHLYFYWYRQILGQKVEFLVSFYNNEISEKSEIFDDQFSVERPDGSNFTLKIRSTKLEDSAMYFCASSGQGGNYGYTFGSGTRLTVV.

This clonotype showed up many times. CDR3 region: CATSRDLGSYGYTF. The CDR3 DNA follows: TGTGCCACCAGCAGAGATCTGGGTTCCTATGGCTACACCTTC. The V gene is TRBV15, the J gene TRBJ1-2, with unresolved D. V shed 0 bases and J shed 4 bases, with 9 bases lying between them. This CDR3 has 14 residues. CDR1 is LNHNV and CDR2 is YYDKDF in the germline V gene (reference sequence).

This clonotype was found many times. The chain uses TRBV20-1 and TRBJ2-7; D unclear. CDR3 size: 13 residues. The V end was cut by 3 bases, the J end by 2 bases, with 11 bases between. The germline CDR1 and CDR2 sequences are DFQATT and SNEGSKA (reference sequence). For the CDR3, the DNA is TGCAGTGCTAGTCGGTCTTTAACCTACGAGCAGTACTTC. Translation: CSASRSLTYEQYF.

This clonotype has only a few counts. The chain carries TRBV7-3 and TRBJ2-7; D is ambiguous. Trimming pared 5 bases from V and 4 bases from J, leaving 12 bases between. CDR3 length: 13 amino acids. Per germline, CDR1 SGHTA and CDR2 FQGTGA. CDR3 DNA: TGTGCCAGCAGCACATACGACACTTACGAGCAGTACTTC. Amino acid sequence: CASSTYDTYEQYF.

The chain employs TRBV12-3 or TRBV12-4 and TRBJ1-1, with 9 bases matching TRBD1. V was clipped by 5 bases and J by 4 bases; unmatched bases: 8. The CDR3 length is 15 residues. The CDR3 nucleotides are TGTGCCAGCAGTCCCTACAGGGGGCTGGGCACTGAAGCTTTCTTT. Translated, it gives CASSPYRGLGTEAFF.

This clonotype was recorded once. The chain carries TRBV24-1 and TRBJ1-5; D unclear. The V end was cut by 3 bases, the J end by 14 bases, with 10 bases between. There are 11 residues in the CDR3. Germline V gene lookup returns CDR1 KGHDR and CDR2 SFDVKD. The CDR3: CATSDGSYEHF. The CDR3 coding sequence is TGTGCCACCAGTGATGGCAGTTACGAGCATTTT.

This clonotype was found a few times. This sequence joins TRBV20-1 and TRBJ1-4; TRBD1 matches 9 bases. The J segment lost 3 bases and the V segment lost 5 bases, leaving 7 bases of the junction unmatched. The V gene's germline CDR1 is DFQATT and CDR2 SNEGSKA (reference sequence). The CDR3 has 15 amino acids. CDR3 loop: CSAAPGQGPNEKLFF. The CDR3 nucleotides are TGCAGTGCTGCACCGGGACAGGGACCTAATGAAAAACTGTTTTTT.

The CDR3 DNA reads as TGTGCCACTTTAAGCGGGGGAGGAGAGACCCAGTACTTC. It yields the protein CATLSGGGETQYF. The chain recombines TRBV10-3 with TRBJ2-5; 8 bases are a match to TRBD2. The CDR3 runs to 13 residues. With 10 bases clipped from V and 4 bases from J, the junction kept 8 bases outside the gene matches. Germline V CDR1 and CDR2: ENHRY, SYGVKD.